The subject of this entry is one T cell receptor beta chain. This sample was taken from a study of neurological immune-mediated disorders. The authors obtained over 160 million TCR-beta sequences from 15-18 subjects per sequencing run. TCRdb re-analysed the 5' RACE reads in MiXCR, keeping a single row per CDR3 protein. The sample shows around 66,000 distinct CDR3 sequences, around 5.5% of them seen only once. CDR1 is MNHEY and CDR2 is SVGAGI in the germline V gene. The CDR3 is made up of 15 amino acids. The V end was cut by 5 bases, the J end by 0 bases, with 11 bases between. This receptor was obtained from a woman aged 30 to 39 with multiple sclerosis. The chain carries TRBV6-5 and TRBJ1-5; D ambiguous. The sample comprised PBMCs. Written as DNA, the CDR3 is TGTGCCAGCAGTAAGTCACAATATAGCAATCAGCCCCAGCATTTT. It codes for CASSKSQYSNQPQHF.